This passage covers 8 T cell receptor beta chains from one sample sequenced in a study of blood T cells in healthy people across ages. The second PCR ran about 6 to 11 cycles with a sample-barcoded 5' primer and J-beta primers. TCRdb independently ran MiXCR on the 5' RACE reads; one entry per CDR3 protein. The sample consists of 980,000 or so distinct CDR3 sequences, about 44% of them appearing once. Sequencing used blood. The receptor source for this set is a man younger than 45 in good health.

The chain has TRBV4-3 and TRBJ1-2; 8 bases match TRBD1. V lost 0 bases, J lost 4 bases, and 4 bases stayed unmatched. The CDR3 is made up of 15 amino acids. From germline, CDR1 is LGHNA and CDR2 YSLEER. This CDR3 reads CASSQDRQGAYGYTF. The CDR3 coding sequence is TGCGCCAGCAGCCAAGATCGGCAGGGGGCCTATGGCTACACCTTC.

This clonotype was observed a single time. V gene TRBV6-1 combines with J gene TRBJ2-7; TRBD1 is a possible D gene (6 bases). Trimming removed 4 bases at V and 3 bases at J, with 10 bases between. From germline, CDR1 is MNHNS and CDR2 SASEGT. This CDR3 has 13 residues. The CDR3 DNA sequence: TGTGCCAGCAGTGGTTCCAGGGGCTACGAGCAGTACTTC. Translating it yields CASSGSRGYEQYF.

CDR3 in amino acids: CAISDLQGAPYGYTF. The DNA of the CDR3 is TGTGCCATCAGTGATCTACAGGGGGCCCCCTATGGCTACACCTTC. This sequence joins TRBV10-3 and TRBJ1-2; 9 nucleotides align to TRBD1. The length of the CDR3 is 15 residues. In germline, CDR1 is ENHRY, CDR2 SYGVKD. Trimming removed 3 bases from V and 4 bases from J; junction bases left unmatched: 6.

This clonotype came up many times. CDR3 region: CASRGQSYGYTF. The CDR3 DNA sequence: TGTGCCAGCAGGGGACAGAGCTATGGCTACACCTTC. The chain employs TRBV2 and TRBJ1-2, with TRBD1 matching 7 bases. Germline assignment: CDR1 SNHLY and CDR2 FYNNEI. This CDR3 region has 12 residues. V gave up 6 bases and J gave up 4 bases; unmatched junction bases: 2. The entire variable domain, with the rest obtained from reference TRBV2 and TRBJ1-2, is as follows: EPEVTQTPSHQVTQMGQEVILRCVPISNHLYFYWYRQILGQKVEFLVSFYNNEISEKSEIFDDQFSVERPDGSNFTLKIRSTKLEDSAMYFCASRGQSYGYTFGSGTRLTVV.

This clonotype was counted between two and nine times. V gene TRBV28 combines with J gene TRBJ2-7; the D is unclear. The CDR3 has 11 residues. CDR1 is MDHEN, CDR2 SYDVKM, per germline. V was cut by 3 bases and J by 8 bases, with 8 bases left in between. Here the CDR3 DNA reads TGTGCCAGCAGTTTGCCCCCCCAGCAGTACTTC. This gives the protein CASSLPPQQYF.

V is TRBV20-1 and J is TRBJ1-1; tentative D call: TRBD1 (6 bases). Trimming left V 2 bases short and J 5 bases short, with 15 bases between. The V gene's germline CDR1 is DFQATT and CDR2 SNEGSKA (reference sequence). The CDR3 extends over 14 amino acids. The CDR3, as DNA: TGCAGTGCTAGATACGGACAGTGGGGGACTGAAGCTTTCTTT. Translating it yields CSARYGQWGTEAFF.

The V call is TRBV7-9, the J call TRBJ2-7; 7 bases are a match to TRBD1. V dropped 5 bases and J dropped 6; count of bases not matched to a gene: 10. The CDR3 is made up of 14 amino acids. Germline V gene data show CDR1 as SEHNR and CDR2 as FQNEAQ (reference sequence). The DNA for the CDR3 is TGTGCCAGCAGCGTAACCAGACAGGGAGCCGAGCAGTACTTC. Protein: CASSVTRQGAEQYF.

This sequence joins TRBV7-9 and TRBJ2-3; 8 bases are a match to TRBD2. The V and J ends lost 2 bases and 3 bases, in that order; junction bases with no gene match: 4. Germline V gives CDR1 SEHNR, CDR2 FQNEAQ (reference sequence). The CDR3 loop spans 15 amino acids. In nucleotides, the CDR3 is TGTGCCAGCAGCTTAATGGCGGGGGGAACAGATACGCAGTATTTT. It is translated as CASSLMAGGTDTQYF.